The sequence of this TCR beta chain was determined in a study of T-cell memory formation after mild COVID-19. CDR3 length: 14 residues. V lost 2 bases, J lost 8 bases, and 10 bases lay in between. Each CDR3 protein is one row after TCRdb ran MiXCR on the 5' RACE reads. The repertoire includes 410,000 or so distinct CDR3 sequences, about 22% of them detected once, and under 15% sits in the top ten. This clonotype was sampled from an adult woman who had mild COVID-19 (a few samples of this study predate the infection). Cell type and time point are not known. Sequenced material: PBMCs or a T cell subset sorted from them (not recorded which). The rearrangement links TRBV12-3 or TRBV12-4 to TRBJ1-6; weak D call: TRBD1 (5 bases). CDR3 loop: CASSLSVGDSPLHF. The CDR3 nucleotides are TGTGCCAGCAGTTTATCGGTAGGGGATTCACCCCTCCACTTT.